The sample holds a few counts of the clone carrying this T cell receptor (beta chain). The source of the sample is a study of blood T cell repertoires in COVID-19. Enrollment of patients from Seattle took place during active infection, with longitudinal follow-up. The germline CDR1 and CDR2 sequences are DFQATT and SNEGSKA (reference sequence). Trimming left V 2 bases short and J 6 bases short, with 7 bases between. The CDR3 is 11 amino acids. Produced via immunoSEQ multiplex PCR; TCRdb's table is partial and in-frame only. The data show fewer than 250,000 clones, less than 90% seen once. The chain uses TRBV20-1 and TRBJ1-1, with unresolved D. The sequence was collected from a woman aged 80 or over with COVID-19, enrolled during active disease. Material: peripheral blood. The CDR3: CSARLVAEAFF. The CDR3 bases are TGCAGTGCTAGACTCGTCGCTGAAGCTTTCTTT.